The present T cell receptor (beta chain) was sequenced within a study of shared clonotypes between healthy human individuals. The repertoire was sequenced with immunoSEQ multiplex PCR; TCRdb's copy has only in-frame clones and lacks some. The data contain roughly 890,000 clones, about 91% of them seen just once; the ten biggest clones take up under 30%. Selected positively for CCR7 and CD45RO-negative, naive CD8 cells excluded terminally differentiated effector memory CD45RA+ cells. The CDR3 is 14 residues long. Germline V CDR1 and CDR2: MDHEN, SYDVKM. Trimming removed 3 bases at V and 3 bases at J, with 8 bases between.

The receptor was derived from a young man in good health. The chain recombines TRBV28 with TRBJ2-2; either TRBD1 or TRBD2 may fit D (5 bases each). Source material: naive CD8+ T cells sorted from blood. The CDR3 nucleotides are TGTGCCAGCAGTTTCCGGGGCGACACCGGGGAGCTGTTTTTT. Its protein is CASSFRGDTGELFF.